The rows below give T cell receptor beta chains drawn from one sample of a study of tumor-infiltrating lymphocytes in localized non-small cell lung cancer. Libraries were prepared by immunoSEQ multiplex PCR; TCRdb keeps only in-frame clonotypes and omits some of them. The profile shows approximately 17,000 clones, roughly 73% of them singletons. Material for sequencing was lung tumor tissue. Receptor source: a human donor with non-small cell lung cancer. Each CDR3 is given with its conserved first and last residue. The order of the fields is J gene, V gene, D gene, clone size, CDR3 DNA, CDR3 protein. D genes are given only for firm matches. A clone size is listed for some rows: how often the clone was seen (once, few, many), or a class if it is expanded.

>TRBJ2-5|TRBV5-1|.|.
TGCGCCAGCAGCACGACAGTATTGCAAGAGACCCAGTACTTC
CASSTTVLQETQYF
>TRBJ2-4|TRBV11-1|.|.
TGTGCCAGCAGCCCGCGAGGGAACATTCAGTACTTC
CASSPRGNIQYF
>TRBJ1-5|TRBV6-5|.|.
TGTGCCAGCAGTCTGCGGGACCGACATCAGCCCCAGCATTTT
CASSLRDRHQPQHF
>TRBJ2-7|TRBV23-1|.|.
TGCGCCAGCAGTCACGCGGGACATTTCTTCTACGAGCAGTACTTC
CASSHAGHFFYEQYF
>TRBJ2-7|TRBV25-1|.|.
TGTGCCAGCAGTGATCCTGCGAGCTACGAGCAGTACTTC
CASSDPASYEQYF
>TRBJ1-2|TRBV4-2|TRBD1|.
TGTGCCAGCAGCCAAGAACAGGGACAGTATACCTATGGCTACACCTTC
CASSQEQGQYTYGYTF
>TRBJ2-7|TRBV19|TRBD2|.
TGTGCCAGTAGTTCAACCGGATCGGGGGGCGAGCAGTACTTC
CASSSTGSGGEQYF
>TRBJ1-1|TRBV9|.|few
TGTGCCAGCAGCACAGGGTCCAGAACTGAAGCTTTCTTT
CASSTGSRTEAFF
>TRBJ1-2|TRBV28|.|.
TGTGCCAGCAGTCAGCAGGGCGTCGGTGGCTACACCTTC
CASSQQGVGGYTF
>TRBJ2-2|TRBV19|TRBD1|once
TGTGCCAGTAAACAGGGGGCGGGCACCGGGGAGCTGTTTTTT
CASKQGAGTGELFF
>TRBJ2-3|TRBV9|.|few
TGTGCCAGCAGCATCGGGACCCCCCGAGATACGCAGTATTTT
CASSIGTPRDTQYF
>TRBJ1-2|TRBV28|TRBD1|.
TGTGCCAGCAGTGGGTCCGGACAGGGTAGACTACATGGCTACACCTTC
CASSGSGQGRLHGYTF
>TRBJ1-2|TRBV6-1|.|.
TGTGCCAGCAGTGAAAATGATGGCAGGGTTTTGCATGGCTACACCTTC
CASSENDGRVLHGYTF
>TRBJ2-5|TRBV5-4|.|.
TGTGCCAGCAGCCCGGGCAGGGAGACCCAGTACTTC
CASSPGRETQYF
>TRBJ2-2|TRBV6-1|.|.
TGTGCCAGCAAGAACACGGAAGGCGCCGGGGAGCTGTTTTTT
CASKNTEGAGELFF
>TRBJ1-2|TRBV2|.|.
TGTGCCAGCAGTGAGAGGGACAAGGGTGGTAGCTACACCTTC
CASSERDKGGSYTF
>TRBJ2-7|TRBV7-3|.|.
TGTGCCAGTATCGACCGCCTCCCTGGCAGATACTACGAGCAGTACTTC
CASIDRLPGRYYEQYF
>TRBJ2-4|TRBV7-2|.|.
TGTGCCAGCAGCTTAGTATACGGAGCCAAAAACATTCAGTACTTC
CASSLVYGAKNIQYF